Detailed here is one TCR beta chain. The entry originates in a study of T-cell reconstitution after alpha-beta-depleted transplantation in children. Molecular barcoding with unique molecular identifiers was used for the TCRbeta library. MiXCR, run by TCRdb on the PCR reads, gives a single entry per CDR3 protein. The sample includes about 610,000 distinct CDR3 sequences, 10% of them seen just once. V dropped 5 bases and J dropped 4; count of bases not matched to a gene: 8. Germline V gene lookup returns CDR1 SEHNR and CDR2 FQNEAQ (reference sequence). CDR3 length equals 16 residues. This specimen was PBMCs from the stem cell graft donor, taken from the stem cell graft. This chain links TRBV7-9 with TRBJ2-1; the match to TRBD2 covers 10 bases. This clonotype was sampled from a human donor who donated a stem cell graft to a child with acute myeloid leukemia. The CDR3 DNA is TGTGCCAGCAGCACAGCGGGAGGGCCGAGGTACAATGAGCAGTTCTTC. Translating it yields CASSTAGGPRYNEQFF.